Here is one TCR beta chain with its context. This entry comes from a study of blood T cell repertoires in COVID-19. Turning to the study itself: T cells, B-cell-depleted T cells, or PBMCs provided the cDNA or gDNA that served as material.

The authors' processing: It was from reference gene primer amplification that nucleated cell counts were estimated. Libraries were prepared by immunoSEQ multiplex PCR; TCRdb keeps only in-frame clonotypes and omits some of them. For V, J and clone size, that table is used; D and trimming come from the DNA. Seen here are about 140,000 clones, around 86% observed once, and the top ten hold 1.6%. V lost 0 bases to trimming and J lost 5 bases, with 6 bases between them. Germline CDR1 reads LNHNV; CDR2 reads YYDKDF (reference sequence). This CDR3 has 13 amino acids. The sample taken for sequencing was peripheral blood. V gene TRBV15 combines with J gene TRBJ2-3; TRBD1 is a possible D gene (5 bases). This sequence originates from a human donor in a cohort sampled during active COVID-19. In DNA, the CDR3 is TGTGCCACCAGCAGAGATAGGGGAGATACGCAGTATTTT. Translating gives CATSRDRGDTQYF.